This T cell receptor beta chain emerged from a study of blood T cell repertoires in COVID-19. The wider study: Researchers got acute and convalescent COVID-19 samples from the United States, Italy and Spain. Nucleic acid was either cDNA or gDNA, and it came from T cells, B-cell-depleted T cells, or PBMCs.

Enrollment of patients from Seattle took place during active infection, with longitudinal follow-up. Germline V gene lookup returns CDR1 SNHLY and CDR2 FYNNEI. Unmatched junction bases numbered 10, after V lost 3 bases and J lost 3 bases. This CDR3 has 16 amino acids. Per the study methods: Reference gene primer amplification yielded estimated nucleated cell counts. Sequencing used immunoSEQ multiplex PCR; TCRdb keeps in-frame clones, though not all of them. Clonal size and the V and J genes are those of that table, whereas D and trimming came from the DNA. The sample has approximately 240,000 clones; 83% are singletons.

The source is a woman aged 25-40 years with COVID-19, enrolled during active disease. Sequencing was carried out using peripheral blood. V and J are TRBV2 and TRBJ1-2; the match to TRBD1 covers 7 bases. CDR3 sequence (DNA): TGTGCCAGCAGTGAGACTGGACCGGGACAGCACTATGGCTACACCTTC. This translates into CASSETGPGQHYGYTF.